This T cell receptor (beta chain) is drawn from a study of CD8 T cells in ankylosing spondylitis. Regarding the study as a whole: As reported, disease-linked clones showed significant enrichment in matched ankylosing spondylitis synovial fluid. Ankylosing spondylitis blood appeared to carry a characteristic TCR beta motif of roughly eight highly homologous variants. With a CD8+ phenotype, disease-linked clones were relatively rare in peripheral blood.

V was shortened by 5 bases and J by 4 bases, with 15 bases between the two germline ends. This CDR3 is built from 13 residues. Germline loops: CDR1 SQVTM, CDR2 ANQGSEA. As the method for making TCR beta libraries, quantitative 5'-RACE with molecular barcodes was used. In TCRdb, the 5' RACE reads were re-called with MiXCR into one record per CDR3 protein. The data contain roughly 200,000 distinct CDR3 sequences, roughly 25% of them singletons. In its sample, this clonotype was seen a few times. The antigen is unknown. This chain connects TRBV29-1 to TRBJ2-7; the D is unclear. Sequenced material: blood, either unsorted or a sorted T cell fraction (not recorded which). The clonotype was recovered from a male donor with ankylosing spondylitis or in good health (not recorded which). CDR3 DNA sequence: TGCAGCGTTACAATATTCCAGGAGTACGAGCAGTACTTC. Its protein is CSVTIFQEYEQYF.